Included here is one T cell receptor beta chain sequence, with context. What it binds is unknown. Germline CDR1 and CDR2: SNHLY and FYNNEI. CDR3 size: 13 residues. The J segment lost 4 bases and the V segment lost 10 bases, leaving 5 bases of the junction unmatched. The data derive from a study of T cell repertoires in ileal Crohn's disease. Study-wide context: Median disease duration was around eight years; roughly 35% smoked at surgery. Operated complications were stricturing disease (61%) and penetrating disease (39%). Study findings and constraints: Mucosal expansions were suggested to be mainly CD8 T cells.

The time point was: inflamed ileum from the surgical specimen. The data were produced by immunoSEQ multiplex PCR, yet TCRdb's version contains in-frame clones alone and is incomplete. This sample has roughly 13,000 clones, with around 79% found just once. The sequenced sample consisted of ileal tissue. The TCR originated in an adult with Crohn's disease. V usage is TRBV2 and J usage is TRBJ1-5, with 9 nucleotides matching TRBD1. The CDR3 nucleotides read TGTGCCACACGGGGACAGGGAAATCAGCCCCAGCATTTT. Protein: CATRGQGNQPQHF.